Following are 25 T cell receptor beta chains from one sample sequenced in a study of CD8+ T cells in alopecia areata. Treatment of the sample: oral pan-JAK inhibitor, 5-10 mg twice daily. Sequencing templates came from extracted RNA that was reverse transcribed into cDNA. Generated by immunoSEQ multiplex PCR, the TCRdb table keeps only in-frame clones and is missing some. The sample consists of more than 95,000 clones, around 60% of them appearing once. The sample was CD4+ T cells sorted from blood, taken at week 4, from a patient treated with tofacitinib. The receptors stem from a human donor with alopecia areata.

The genes are TRBV25-1 and TRBJ1-2; D might be TRBD1 (6 bases). The V end was cut by 8 bases, the J end by 4 bases, with 11 bases between. Germline CDR1 and CDR2: MGHDK and SYGVNS. This CDR3 contains 12 residues. CDR3 sequence (DNA): TGTGCCAGCGGGGGGGGCAGCTATGGCTACACCTTC. This sequence encodes CASGGGSYGYTF.

The chain links TRBV5-4 to TRBJ2-2; TRBD2 is a possible D gene (6 bases). This CDR3 is 15 amino acids long. The ends were cut back, 2 bases at V and 1 base at J, with 9 bases in the middle. The germline V gene has CDR1 SGHNT and CDR2 YYREEE (reference sequence). The CDR3 sequence: CASSLGGRNTGELFF. The CDR3 coding sequence is TGTGCCAGCAGCTTAGGAGGGAGGAACACCGGGGAGCTGTTTTTT.

The chain's CDR3 is CASSLSDGNEQFF. The CDR3 DNA is TGTGCCAGCAGCTTATCTGACGGCAATGAGCAGTTCTTC. The chain employs TRBV7-3 and TRBJ2-1, with unresolved D. V lost 2 bases, J lost 6 bases, and 8 bases lay in between. CDR3 length: 13 residues. Germline CDR1 and CDR2: SGHTA and FQGTGA.

This clone has a handful of counts. This chain links TRBV4-2 with TRBJ1-1, with a tentative D call TRBD1 (5 bases). There are 15 residues in the CDR3. V was cut by 3 bases and J by 1 base, with 12 bases left in between. Per the germline V gene, CDR1 is LGHNA and CDR2 is YNFKEQ. CDR3 sequence reads: CASSHDDSANTEAFF. The DNA of the CDR3 is TGTGCCAGCAGCCATGACGACAGTGCGAACACTGAAGCTTTCTTT.

V is TRBV7-2 and J is TRBJ1-2, with D perhaps TRBD1 (5 bases). V was pared by 4 bases and J by 7 bases, with 22 bases between. Germline loops: CDR1 SGHTA, CDR2 FQGNSA. This CDR3 has 16 residues. This chain's CDR3 is CASSSRPSPGGSGYTF. CDR3 DNA: TGTGCCAGCAGCTCAAGGCCCTCCCCGGGGGGGTCTGGCTACACCTTC.

The rearrangement links TRBV30 to TRBJ2-7, with D perhaps matching TRBD1 (5 bases). There are 14 residues in the CDR3. CDR1 and CDR2 from the germline V gene are GTSNPN and SVGIG (reference sequence). The V gene lost 3 bases and the J gene lost 6 bases, with 18 bases spanning the gap. CDR3 loop: CAWRYSQGLAEQYF. In nucleotides, the CDR3 is TGTGCCTGGAGATACTCCCAGGGTTTGGCCGAGCAGTACTTC.

The V and J genes are TRBV7-8 and TRBJ2-5, with 10 bases identical to TRBD1. Unmatched junction bases numbered 3, after V lost 4 bases and J lost 1 base. The CDR3 has 15 amino acids. Germline CDR1 and CDR2: SGHVS and FQNEAQ. The CDR3 loop is CASSSGQGTQETQYF. The CDR3 DNA is TGTGCCAGCAGCTCGGGACAGGGGACCCAAGAGACCCAGTACTTC.

This clone has just a few counts. At the DNA level, this CDR3 is encoded by other sequences in the same sample as well. The chain employs TRBV25-1 and TRBJ1-1; 10 bases map to TRBD1. Losses at the gene ends were 1 base for V and 3 bases for J; bases not matched to a gene: 2. The CDR3 is 15 amino acids. Germline CDR1 MGHDK, CDR2 SYGVNS. CDR3 nucleotide sequence: TGTGCCAGCAGTGAATGGACAGGGGGGGACACTGAAGCTTTCTTT. Translation: CASSEWTGGDTEAFF.

J is TRBJ1-5 and V is TRBV6-6; 10 bases align to TRBD1. The CDR3 runs to 14 residues. The germline CDR1 and CDR2 sequences are MNHNY and SVGAGI (reference sequence). Germline trimming cut 6 bases from V and 4 bases from J; bases unmatched to any gene: 3. Written as DNA, the CDR3 is TGTGCCAGCAGGTCGGGACAGGGGAATCAGCCCCAGCATTTT. Amino acids: CASRSGQGNQPQHF.

This clone occurred a few times. CDR3 in amino acids: CAWSGGHPSQPQHF. In DNA, the CDR3 is TGTGCCTGGAGCGGCGGACACCCCAGTCAGCCCCAGCATTTT. The chain has TRBV30 and TRBJ1-5; D might be TRBD1 (5 bases). Germline V lookup: CDR1 GTSNPN, CDR2 SVGIG (reference sequence). With 3 bases removed from V and 6 bases from J, the gap between germline ends came to 15 bases. CDR3 length equals 14 residues.

This clone is categorized as medium-sized (0.01 to 0.1%). The chain links TRBV27 to TRBJ2-1; 8 bases fit TRBD2. The CDR3 has 17 residues. Germline CDR1 MNHEY, CDR2 SMNVEV (reference sequence). Trimming took 3 bases from V and 0 from J; bases not matched to a gene: 7. The DNA for the CDR3 is TGTGCCAGCAGTTTGGGGGTTAGCGGGGCCTCCTACAATGAGCAGTTCTTC. Amino acid sequence: CASSLGVSGASYNEQFF.

V and J are TRBV30 and TRBJ2-7; 7 nucleotides agree with TRBD1. Germline trimming cut 3 bases from V and 2 bases from J; bases unmatched to any gene: 4. This CDR3 spans 13 amino acids. The germline V gene has CDR1 GTSNPN and CDR2 SVGIG (reference sequence). CDR3 sequence (DNA): TGTGCCTGGAGGGGACAGAAGGCCTACGAGCAGTACTTC. Translation: CAWRGQKAYEQYF.

This clone is a singleton in its sample. The gene calls are TRBV27 and TRBJ2-7, with TRBD1 matching over 12 bases. Germline V gene lookup returns CDR1 MNHEY and CDR2 SMNVEV (reference sequence). This CDR3 has 15 residues. Unmatched junction bases numbered 8, after V lost 7 bases and J lost 4 bases. DNA for the CDR3: TGTGCCAGCACCGGCGGGACAGGGGGCGAGTACGAGCAGTACTTC. It codes for CASTGGTGGEYEQYF.

A few counts support this clone. The chain recombines TRBV18 with TRBJ1-1; TRBD1 matches at 9 bases. The CDR3 totals 16 residues. Germline trimming cut 6 bases from V and 0 bases from J; bases unmatched to any gene: 8. The germline V gene has CDR1 KGHSH and CDR2 LQKENI. The CDR3 here is CASSLGTGILNTEAFF. For the CDR3, the DNA is TGTGCCAGCTCCCTGGGGACAGGGATATTGAACACTGAAGCTTTCTTT.

This clone was detected once. The gene calls are TRBV5-1 and TRBJ2-1; D gene unclear. The CDR3 has 16 residues. Germline assignment: CDR1 SGHRS and CDR2 YFSETQ. With 4 bases removed from V and 3 bases from J, the gap between germline ends came to 17 bases. The CDR3 is CASSRTSSSGYNEQFF. For the CDR3, the DNA is TGCGCCAGCAGCCGCACCTCATCATCGGGCTACAATGAGCAGTTCTTC.

This clone was observed a few times. The chain uses TRBV5-6 and TRBJ1-5; D is possibly TRBD1 (5 bases). CDR3 length: 17 residues. V lost 2 bases, J lost 3 bases, and 18 bases lay in between. Germline V gene lookup returns CDR1 SGHDT and CDR2 YYEEEE. CDR3 region: CASSFRFADGHNQPQHF. In DNA, the CDR3 is TGTGCCAGCAGCTTTCGATTTGCGGACGGACACAATCAGCCCCAGCATTTT.

This clone was seen a single time. V gene TRBV2 combines with J gene TRBJ1-4; no clear D gene. Trimming took off 3 bases at V and 4 bases at J, with 9 bases between the two ends. The CDR3 covers 14 residues. Germline V gene sequence: CDR1 SNHLY, CDR2 FYNNEI. CDR3 protein: CASSDASVNEKLFF. In DNA form, the CDR3 reads TGTGCCAGCAGTGACGCCAGTGTTAATGAAAAACTGTTTTTT.

This clone showed up just a few times. The chain links TRBV29-1 to TRBJ2-3; D is ambiguous. CDR1 is SQVTM, CDR2 ANQGSEA, per germline. This CDR3 region has 14 residues. Trimming left V 3 bases short and J 2 bases short, with 12 bases between. The CDR3 here is CSVESRTVTDTQYF. DNA for the CDR3: TGCAGCGTTGAGAGTCGAACAGTCACAGATACGCAGTATTTT.

In DNA, the CDR3 is TGCGCCAGCAGCGTGGACCAGACAGATACGCAGTATTTT. Its translation is CASSVDQTDTQYF. The chain couples TRBV5-1 to TRBJ2-3, with D uncertain. Per germline, CDR1 SGHRS and CDR2 YFSETQ. Between the trimmed V and J ends, which lost 4 bases and 3 bases, there was a span of 9 bases. The CDR3 loop spans 13 amino acids.

The chain is built from TRBV25-1 and TRBJ2-6; TRBD1 matches at 7 bases. Looked up from germline, CDR1 is MGHDK and CDR2 is SYGVNS. This CDR3 has 18 residues. V lost 5 bases to trimming and J lost 0 bases; unmatched junction nucleotides: 10. CDR3 loop: CASSPRTGTYSGANVLTF. The CDR3 DNA reads as TGTGCCAGCAGTCCGAGGACAGGAACTTACTCTGGGGCCAACGTCCTGACTTTC.

The rearrangement joins TRBV4-1 to TRBJ2-2; 13 bases line up with TRBD2. There are 19 residues in the CDR3. V lost 4 bases to trimming and J lost 0 bases; unmatched junction nucleotides: 8. Germline V lookup: CDR1 MGHRA, CDR2 YSYEKL. DNA of the CDR3: TGCGCCAGCAGCCCGAGGGGACTAGCGGGGACCGCGAACACCGGGGAGCTGTTTTTT. This translates into CASSPRGLAGTANTGELFF.

The chain uses TRBV7-9 and TRBJ2-1, with no clear D. Germline V gene lookup returns CDR1 SEHNR and CDR2 FQNEAQ (reference sequence). V was pared by 3 bases and J by 3 bases, with 3 bases between. There are 12 residues in the CDR3. CDR3 protein: CASSLSYNEQFF. The CDR3, as DNA: TGTGCCAGCAGCTTGAGCTACAATGAGCAGTTCTTC.

The chain combines TRBV5-4 with TRBJ2-6; D is undetermined. V was trimmed by 6 bases and J by 3 bases, leaving 13 bases between them. CDR3 length: 15 residues. The germline gives CDR1 SGHNT, CDR2 YYREEE (reference sequence). The CDR3 DNA reads TGTGCCAGCATTCCAGGCGGAAATGGGGCCAACGTCCTGACTTTC. Its translation is CASIPGGNGANVLTF.

This clone was observed a handful of times. An end of the junction does not agree with germline; a read error may underlie this. V gene TRBV15 combines with J gene TRBJ2-6; TRBD2 might be the D (6 bases). The CDR3 has 13 residues. The germline CDR1 and CDR2 sequences are LNHNV and YYDKDF (reference sequence). This CDR3 reads CATSRSGGNVLTF. In DNA form, the CDR3 reads TGTGCCACCAGCAGATCCGGGGGCAACGTCCTGACTTTC.

The chain carries TRBV29-1 and TRBJ2-1; TRBD1 agrees at 9 bases. CDR1 and CDR2 from the germline V gene are SQVTM and ANQGSEA. The CDR3 consists of 14 residues. Trimming removed 5 bases from V and 7 bases from J; junction bases left unmatched: 9. CDR3 nucleotides: TGCAGCGTTTACCGGGACAGGGCCCAAAATGAGCAGTTCTTC. Protein: CSVYRDRAQNEQFF.